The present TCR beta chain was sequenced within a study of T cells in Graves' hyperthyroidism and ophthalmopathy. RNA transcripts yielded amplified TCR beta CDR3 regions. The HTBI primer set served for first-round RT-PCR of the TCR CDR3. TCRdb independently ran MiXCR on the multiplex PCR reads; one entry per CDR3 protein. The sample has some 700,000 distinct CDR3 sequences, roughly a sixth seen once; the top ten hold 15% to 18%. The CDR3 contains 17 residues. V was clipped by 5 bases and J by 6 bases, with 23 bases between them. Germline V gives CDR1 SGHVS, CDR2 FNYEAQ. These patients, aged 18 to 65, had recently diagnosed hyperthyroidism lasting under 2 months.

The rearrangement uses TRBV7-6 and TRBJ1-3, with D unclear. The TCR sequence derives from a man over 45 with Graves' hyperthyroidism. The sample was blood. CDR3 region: CASSTNPGGSSENTIYF. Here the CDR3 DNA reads TGTGCCAGCAGCACCAACCCCGGCGGCAGTAGCGAAAACACCATATATTTT.